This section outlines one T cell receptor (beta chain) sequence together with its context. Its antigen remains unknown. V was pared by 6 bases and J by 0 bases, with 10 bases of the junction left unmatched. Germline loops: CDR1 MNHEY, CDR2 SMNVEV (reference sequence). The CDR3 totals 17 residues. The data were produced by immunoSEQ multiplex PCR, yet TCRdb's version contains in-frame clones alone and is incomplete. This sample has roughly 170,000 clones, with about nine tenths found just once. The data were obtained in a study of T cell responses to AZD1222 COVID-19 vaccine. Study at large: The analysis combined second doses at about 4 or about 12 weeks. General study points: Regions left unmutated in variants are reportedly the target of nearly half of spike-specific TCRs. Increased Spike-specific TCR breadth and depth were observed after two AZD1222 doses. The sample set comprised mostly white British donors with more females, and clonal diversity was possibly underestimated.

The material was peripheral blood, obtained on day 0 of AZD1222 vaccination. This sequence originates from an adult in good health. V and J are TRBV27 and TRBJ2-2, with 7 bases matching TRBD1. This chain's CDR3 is CASSITRDSPNTGELFF. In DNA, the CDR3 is TGTGCCAGCAGCATTACCCGGGACAGCCCGAACACCGGGGAGCTGTTTTTT.